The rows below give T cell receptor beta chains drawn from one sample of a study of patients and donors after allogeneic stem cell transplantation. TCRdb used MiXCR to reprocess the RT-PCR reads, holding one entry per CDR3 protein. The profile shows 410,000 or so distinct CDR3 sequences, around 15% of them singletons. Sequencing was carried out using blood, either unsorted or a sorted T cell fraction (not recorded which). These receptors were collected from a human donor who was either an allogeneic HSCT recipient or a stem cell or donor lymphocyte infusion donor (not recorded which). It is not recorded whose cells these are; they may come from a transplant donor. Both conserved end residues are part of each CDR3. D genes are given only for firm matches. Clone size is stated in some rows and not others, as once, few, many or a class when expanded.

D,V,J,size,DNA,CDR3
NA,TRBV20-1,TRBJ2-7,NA,TGCAGTGCTAGAGATCTTAAGGGTATCTCCTACGAGCAGTACTTC,CSARDLKGISYEQYF
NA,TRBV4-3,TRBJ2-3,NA,TGCGCCAGCAGCCAAGATTGGTTGGCCACAGATACGCAGTATTTT,CASSQDWLATDTQYF
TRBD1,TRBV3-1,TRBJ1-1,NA,TGTGCCAGCAGCCATCTGGACAGGGGGCCTTTAAACACTGAAGCTTTCTTT,CASSHLDRGPLNTEAFF
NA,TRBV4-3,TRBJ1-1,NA,TGCGCCAGCAGCCAAGCGGCGGGAACGGCTGAAGCTTTCTTT,CASSQAAGTAEAFF
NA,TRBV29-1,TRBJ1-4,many,TGCAGCGTTGAAGAGTGGGGTAATGAAAAACTGTTTTTT,CSVEEWGNEKLFF
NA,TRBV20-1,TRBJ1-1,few,TGCAGTGCTAGGGGCGGCAGTCACACTGAAGCTTTCTTT,CSARGGSHTEAFF
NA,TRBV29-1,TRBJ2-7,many,TGCAGCGTCGGGACGGGAAATTCCTACGAGCAGTACTTC,CSVGTGNSYEQYF
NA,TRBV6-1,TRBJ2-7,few,TGTGCCAGCAGTGGCCGGGACTTCTACGAGCAGTACTTC,CASSGRDFYEQYF
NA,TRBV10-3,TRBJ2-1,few,TGTGCCATCAGCACAGGGACGATGGGGAATGAGCAGTTCTTC,CAISTGTMGNEQFF
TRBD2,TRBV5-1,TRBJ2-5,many,TGCGCCAGCAGCCTGGCCAGCGGGAGGACCAGGTACCAAGAGACCCAGTACTTC,CASSLASGRTRYQETQYF
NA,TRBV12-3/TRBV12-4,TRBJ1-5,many,TGTGCCAGCAGTTTAACCGGGAGGAATCAGCCCCAGCATTTT,CASSLTGRNQPQHF